The 17 T cell receptor beta chains listed next were all sequenced from one sample in a study of T cells expressing NK-cell markers. TCRdb reprocessed the 5' RACE reads, keeping one entry per CDR3 protein, no DNA. The data show about 390,000 distinct CDR3 sequences, and the top ten clones hold about 11%. The sample comprised blood T cells: a sorted CD56 or NKG2C T cell subset, CD4+ or CD8+ T cells, or bulk PBMC T cells (not recorded which). Receptors were obtained from a woman aged 45-65 years in good health.

The gene calls are TRBV6-5 and TRBJ2-7; TCRdb lists TRBD1, though no DNA is available to test this call. CDR3 length equals 13 residues. The germline CDR1 and CDR2 sequences are MNHEY and SVGAGI. CDR3 in amino acids: CASRPGSVFEQYF.

J is TRBJ1-5 and V is TRBV12-3 or TRBV12-4; TCRdb reports TRBD1, a call that lacks DNA to check it against. The CDR3 has 15 residues. The CDR3 loop is CASSRDRGPNQPQHF.

The chain links TRBV12-3 or TRBV12-4 to TRBJ1-1; TCRdb's assignment of TRBD1 cannot be checked, as there is no DNA. The CDR3 contains 14 residues. The CDR3 protein is CASSFRWAGYWAFF.

The rearrangement uses TRBV20-1 and TRBJ2-3; lacking DNA, the TRBD2 call made by TCRdb goes unchecked. The CDR3 has 15 amino acids. The V gene's germline CDR1 is DFQATT and CDR2 SNEGSKA (reference sequence). CDR3 region: CSARSAGPFTDTQYF.

The chain couples TRBV20-1 to TRBJ2-5; the TCRdb D gene call, TRBD2, has no DNA to confirm it. The CDR3 has 17 residues. Per the germline V gene, CDR1 is DFQATT and CDR2 is SNEGSKA (reference sequence). CDR3 loop: CSARDGATSELQETQYF.

V is TRBV12-3 or TRBV12-4 and J is TRBJ2-3; TCRdb reports TRBD1, a call that lacks DNA to check it against. CDR3 size: 14 residues. The CDR3 sequence is CASSSLAWADTQYF.

The chain links TRBV9 to TRBJ1-1; no DNA is available, so the TRBD1 call from TCRdb remains unchecked. CDR1 and CDR2 from the germline V gene are SGDLS and YYNGEE. There are 15 residues in the CDR3. The CDR3: CASSASYRASTEAFF.

CDR3 loop: CASSDGGHYGYTF. This rearrangement joins TRBV7-9 to TRBJ1-2; TCRdb lists TRBD1, though no DNA is available to test this call. This CDR3 has 13 amino acids. The germline CDR1 and CDR2 sequences are SEHNR and FQNEAQ (reference sequence).

The chain employs TRBV14 and TRBJ2-2; with no DNA, the TCRdb D assignment of TRBD1 cannot be verified. The CDR3 has 13 residues. Germline V gene sequence: CDR1 SGHDN, CDR2 FVKESK. The CDR3 is CASSRGRGGELFF.

This chain uses TRBV5-1 with TRBJ2-4; TCRdb indicates TRBD1, and absent DNA this call remains unverified. The germline V gene has CDR1 SGHRS and CDR2 YFSETQ. CDR3 length equals 12 residues. The CDR3 reads CASRDILNIQYF. Together with reference TRBV5-1 and TRBJ2-4, the CDR3 gives the full variable domain: KAGVTQTPRYLIKTRGQQVTLSCSPISGHRSVSWYQQTPGQGLQFLFEYFSETQRNKGNFPGRFSGRQFSNSRSEMNVSTLELGDSALYLCASRDILNIQYFGAGTRLSVL.

The rearrangement links TRBV3-1 to TRBJ1-1. This CDR3 comprises 15 residues. CDR1 and CDR2 from the germline V gene are LGHDT and YNNKEL (reference sequence). The CDR3 is CASSQEGAPNTEAFF.

V is TRBV11-2 and J is TRBJ2-2; TCRdb lists TRBD2, though no DNA is available to test this call. Germline V gene data show CDR1 as SGHAT and CDR2 as FQNNGV. The CDR3 extends over 17 amino acids. CDR3 in amino acids: CASSAGPGFANTGELFF.

The chain is built from TRBV20-1 and TRBJ2-3; TCRdb names TRBD1, which stays unverified in the absence of DNA. The CDR3 totals 13 residues. Germline V gene lookup returns CDR1 DFQATT and CDR2 SNEGSKA (reference sequence). CDR3 protein: CSAEVGVGDTQYF.

V is TRBV20-1 and J is TRBJ2-5. This CDR3 is 15 amino acids long. CDR1 DFQATT and CDR2 SNEGSKA come from the germline V gene (reference sequence). The CDR3 sequence: CSARDLTAEKETQYF.

This chain connects TRBV12-3 or TRBV12-4 to TRBJ1-2. There are 12 residues in the CDR3. The CDR3 loop reads CASSLYQGGYTF.

This chain connects TRBV5-1 to TRBJ1-2. CDR3 length: 14 amino acids. Looked up from germline, CDR1 is SGHRS and CDR2 is YFSETQ. CDR3 region: CASSREPGLNGYTF.

The gene calls are TRBV4-1 and TRBJ2-5; TCRdb outputs TRBD1, but without DNA this stays unchecked. The germline CDR1 and CDR2 sequences are MGHRA and YSYEKL. This CDR3 has 17 residues. The CDR3 reads CASSPHSRGAPQETQYF.